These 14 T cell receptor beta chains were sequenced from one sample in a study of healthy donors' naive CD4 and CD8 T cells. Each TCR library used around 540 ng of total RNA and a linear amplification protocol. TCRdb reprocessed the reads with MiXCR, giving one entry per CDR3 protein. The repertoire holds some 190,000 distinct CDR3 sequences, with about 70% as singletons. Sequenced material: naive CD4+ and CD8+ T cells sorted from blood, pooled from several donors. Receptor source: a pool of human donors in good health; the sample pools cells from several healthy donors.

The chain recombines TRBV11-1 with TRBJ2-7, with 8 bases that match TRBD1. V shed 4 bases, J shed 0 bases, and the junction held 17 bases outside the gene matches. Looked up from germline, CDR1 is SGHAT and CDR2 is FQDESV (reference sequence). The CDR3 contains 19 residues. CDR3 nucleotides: TGTGCCAGCAGCTCACAGGGGGAGGTCACCCTAAGTCACTCCTACGAGCAGTACTTC. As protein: CASSSQGEVTLSHSYEQYF.

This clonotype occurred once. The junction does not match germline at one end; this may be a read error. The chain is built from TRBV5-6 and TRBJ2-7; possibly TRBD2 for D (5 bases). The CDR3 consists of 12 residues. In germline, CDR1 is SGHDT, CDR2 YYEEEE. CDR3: CASRFAGYEQYF. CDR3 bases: TGCGCCAGCAGATTCGCGGGCTACGAGCAGTACTTC. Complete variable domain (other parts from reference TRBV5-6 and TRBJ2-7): DAGVTQSPTHLIKTRGQQVTLRCSPKSGHDTVSWYQQALGQGPQFIFQYYEEEERQRGNFPDRFSGHQFPNYSSELNVNALLLGDSALYLCASRFAGYEQYFGPGTRLTVT.

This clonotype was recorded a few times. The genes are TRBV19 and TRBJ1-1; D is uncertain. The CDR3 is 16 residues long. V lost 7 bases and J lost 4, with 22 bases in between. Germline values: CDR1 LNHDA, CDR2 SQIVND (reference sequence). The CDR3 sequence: CASTLDRQKHTTEAFF. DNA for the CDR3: TGTGCCAGTACGTTGGACCGCCAAAAACATACCACTGAAGCTTTCTTT. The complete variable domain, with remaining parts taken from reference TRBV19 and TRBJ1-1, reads DGGITQSPKYLFRKEGQNVTLSCEQNLNHDAMYWYRQDPGQGLRLIYYSQIVNDFQKGDIAEGYSVSREKKESFPLTVTSAQKNPTAFYLCASTLDRQKHTTEAFFGQGTRLTVV.

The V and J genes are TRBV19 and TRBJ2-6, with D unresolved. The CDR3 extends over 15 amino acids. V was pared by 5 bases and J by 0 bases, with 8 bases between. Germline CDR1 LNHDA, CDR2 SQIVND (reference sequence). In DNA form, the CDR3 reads TGTGCCAGTAGTGACGGCTCCTCTGGGGCCAACGTCCTGACTTTC. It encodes CASSDGSSGANVLTF.

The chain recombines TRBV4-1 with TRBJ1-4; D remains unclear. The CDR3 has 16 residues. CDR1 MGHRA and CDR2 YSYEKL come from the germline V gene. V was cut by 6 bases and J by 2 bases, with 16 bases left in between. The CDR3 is CASSQRQVSTNEKLFF. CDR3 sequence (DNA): TGCGCCAGCAGTCAGAGGCAGGTGTCCACTAATGAAAAACTGTTTTTT.

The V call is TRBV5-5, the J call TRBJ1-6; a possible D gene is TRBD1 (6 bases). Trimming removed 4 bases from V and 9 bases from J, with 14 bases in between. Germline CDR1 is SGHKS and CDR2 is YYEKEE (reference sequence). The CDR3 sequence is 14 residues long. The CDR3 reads CASSPTGSGSPLHF. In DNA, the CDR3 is TGTGCCAGCAGCCCAACAGGGAGTGGTTCACCCCTCCACTTT.

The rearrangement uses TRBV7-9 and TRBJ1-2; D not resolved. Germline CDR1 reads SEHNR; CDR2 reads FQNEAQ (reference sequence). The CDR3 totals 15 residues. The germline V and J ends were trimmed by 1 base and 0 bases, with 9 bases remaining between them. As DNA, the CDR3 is TGTGCCAGCAGCTTAGTTGGCAGAGCTAACTATGGCTACACCTTC. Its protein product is CASSLVGRANYGYTF.

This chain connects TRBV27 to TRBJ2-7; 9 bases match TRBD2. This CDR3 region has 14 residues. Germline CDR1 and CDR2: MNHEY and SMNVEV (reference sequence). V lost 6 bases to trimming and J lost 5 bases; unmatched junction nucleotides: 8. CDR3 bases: TGTGCCAGCAGGCCGGGACTAGCATCTAACGAGCAGTACTTC. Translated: CASRPGLASNEQYF.

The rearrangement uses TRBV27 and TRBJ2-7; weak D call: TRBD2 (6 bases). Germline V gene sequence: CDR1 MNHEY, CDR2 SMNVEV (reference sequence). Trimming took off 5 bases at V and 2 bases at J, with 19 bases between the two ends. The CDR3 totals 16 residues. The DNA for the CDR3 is TGTGCCAGCAGTATATTATTAGCGGAGGGGCCCTACGAGCAGTACTTC. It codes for CASSILLAEGPYEQYF.

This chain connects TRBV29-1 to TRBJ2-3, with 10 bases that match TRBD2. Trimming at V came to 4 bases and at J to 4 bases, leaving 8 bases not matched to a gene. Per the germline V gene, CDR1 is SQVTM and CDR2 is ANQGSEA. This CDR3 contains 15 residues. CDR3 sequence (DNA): TGCAGCGTTGTATCCCTAGCGGGAGACGCAGATACGCAGTATTTT. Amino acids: CSVVSLAGDADTQYF.

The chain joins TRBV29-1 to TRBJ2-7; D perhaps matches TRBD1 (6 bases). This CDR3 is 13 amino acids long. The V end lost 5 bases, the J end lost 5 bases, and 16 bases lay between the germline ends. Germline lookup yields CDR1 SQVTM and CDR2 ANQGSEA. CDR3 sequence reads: CSVYRDTNNEQYF. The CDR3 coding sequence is TGCAGCGTTTACAGGGATACGAACAACGAGCAGTACTTC.

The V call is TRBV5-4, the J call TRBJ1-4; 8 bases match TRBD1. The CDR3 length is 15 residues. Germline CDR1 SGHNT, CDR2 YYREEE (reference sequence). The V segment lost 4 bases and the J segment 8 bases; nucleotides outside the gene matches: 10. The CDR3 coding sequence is TGTGCCAGCAGCGGGGGACAGGATATATGGGAAAAACTGTTTTTT. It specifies CASSGGQDIWEKLFF.

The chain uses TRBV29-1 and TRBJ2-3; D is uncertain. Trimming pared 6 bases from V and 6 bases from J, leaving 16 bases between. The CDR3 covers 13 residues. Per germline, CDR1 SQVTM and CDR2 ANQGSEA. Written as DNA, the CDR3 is TGCAGCGTAACCATGGTCCTCGGGGATACGCAGTATTTT. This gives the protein CSVTMVLGDTQYF.

CDR3 sequence reads: CASSESGHLYEQYF. DNA of the CDR3: TGTGCCAGCAGTGAATCGGGACACCTCTACGAGCAGTACTTC. The V and J genes are TRBV25-1 and TRBJ2-7, with a weak D call TRBD1 (6 bases). Germline values: CDR1 MGHDK, CDR2 SYGVNS. V was shortened by 1 base and J by 3 bases, with 10 bases between the two germline ends. This CDR3 comprises 14 residues.